One and the same sample provided the 4 T cell receptor beta chains below, sequenced in a study of cytomegalovirus exposure and HLA in healthy donors. With 60 Vbeta and 13 Jbeta primers, the PCR was carried out. Assay used: immunoSEQ multiplex PCR; TCRdb lists only in-frame clones, some missing. The sample holds roughly 150,000 clones; 76% are singletons and the top ten take 3% to 4%. Sequencing was carried out using PBMCs. All receptors come from a male donor in good health and CMV-seronegative.

This chain links TRBV5-1 with TRBJ2-1; 8 bases are a match to TRBD2. V shed 3 bases, J shed 2 bases, and the junction held 4 bases outside the gene matches. This CDR3 is built from 15 residues. Germline V CDR1 and CDR2: SGHRS, YFSETQ. For the CDR3, the DNA is TGCGCCAGCAGCTCCAGCGGGGGAACCTACAATGAGCAGTTCTTC. Translation gives CASSSSGGTYNEQFF.

This rearrangement joins TRBV5-4 to TRBJ2-2; unclear D gene. Germline assignment: CDR1 SGHNT and CDR2 YYREEE (reference sequence). The CDR3 consists of 14 residues. V dropped 0 bases and J dropped 6 bases, with 9 bases sitting between them. Written as DNA, the CDR3 is TGTGCCAGCAGCTTGGCGGGTACTCCCGGGGAGCTGTTTTTT. The encoded protein is CASSLAGTPGELFF.

The CDR3 region has the DNA TGTGCCAGCAGCGTAGGGAGGGCGAAAGAGACCCAGTACTTC. It yields the protein CASSVGRAKETQYF. V is TRBV9 and J is TRBJ2-5; perhaps TRBD2 as D (6 bases). The CDR3 has 14 amino acids. V was cut by 0 bases and J by 3 bases, with 9 bases left in between. Per germline, CDR1 SGDLS and CDR2 YYNGEE.

This clone was picked up a small number of times. The gene calls are TRBV4-2 and TRBJ1-1, with 7 positions matching TRBD1. Germline loops: CDR1 LGHNA, CDR2 YNFKEQ. The CDR3 totals 19 residues. J lost 3 bases, V lost 1 base, and 17 bases had no gene match. The CDR3 protein is CASSQVPFFQGVRDTEAFF. The CDR3 DNA reads as TGTGCCAGCAGCCAAGTTCCGTTCTTCCAGGGGGTGAGGGACACTGAAGCTTTCTTT.